Listed below are T cell receptor beta chains from one sample, sequenced in a study of persistence of HIV-infected CD4 T cells. Their antigens are not known. TCRdb's copy holds only in-frame clones and misses some; the assay was immunoSEQ multiplex PCR. The table has some 31,000 clones, roughly four fifths seen once. Source: CD4+ T cells sorted from PBMCs after roughly 19-hour stimulation, taken from a patient who received antiretroviral therapy. The receptors shown here come from an adult man with HIV who was CMV-seropositive. Both conserved end residues are part of each CDR3. A D gene is named only where the DNA matches it firmly. Where a row states a size, it is once, few, many or the class of an expanded clone; other rows omit it.

clone_size: NA
v_call: TRBV3-1/TRBV3-2
d_call: NA
j_call: TRBJ2-3
cdr3_aa: CASSQGLDTQYF
cdr3_nt: TGTGCCAGCAGCCAAGGTCTTGATACGCAGTATTTT

clone_size: few
v_call: TRBV18
d_call: NA
j_call: TRBJ1-5
cdr3_aa: CASSPDSSNQPQHF
cdr3_nt: TGTGCCAGCTCACCGGACAGTAGCAATCAGCCCCAGCATTTT

clone_size: NA
v_call: TRBV5-1
d_call: NA
j_call: TRBJ2-5
cdr3_aa: CASSLGTAHQETQYF
cdr3_nt: TGCGCCAGCAGCTTGGGGACAGCTCACCAAGAGACCCAGTACTTC

clone_size: NA
v_call: TRBV6-1
d_call: NA
j_call: TRBJ1-3
cdr3_aa: CASSEKGGAKGNTIYF
cdr3_nt: TGTGCCAGCAGTGAAAAGGGGGGGGCGAAAGGAAACACCATATATTTT

clone_size: NA
v_call: TRBV2
d_call: TRBD1
j_call: TRBJ1-2
cdr3_aa: CASSALDRGGGGYTF
cdr3_nt: TGTGCCAGCAGTGCCCTGGACAGGGGTGGGGGTGGCTACACCTTC

clone_size: NA
v_call: TRBV7-2
d_call: NA
j_call: TRBJ1-1
cdr3_aa: CASSDGMNTEAFF
cdr3_nt: TGTGCCAGCAGCGATGGGATGAACACTGAAGCTTTCTTT

clone_size: NA
v_call: TRBV3-1/TRBV3-2
d_call: NA
j_call: TRBJ2-7
cdr3_aa: CASSRTQSLSAYEQYF
cdr3_nt: TGTGCCAGCAGCCGAACGCAATCTCTGAGCGCCTACGAGCAGTACTTC

clone_size: once
v_call: TRBV10-3
d_call: TRBD1
j_call: TRBJ1-2
cdr3_aa: CAISFSGTGNYGYTF
cdr3_nt: TGTGCCATCAGTTTCTCCGGGACAGGAAACTATGGCTACACCTTC

clone_size: NA
v_call: TRBV29-1
d_call: NA
j_call: TRBJ1-3
cdr3_aa: CSVEGIIGGSGNTIYF
cdr3_nt: TGCAGCGTTGAAGGCATAATCGGGGGCTCCGGAAACACCATATATTTT

clone_size: NA
v_call: TRBV5-1
d_call: NA
j_call: TRBJ2-1
cdr3_aa: CASSKEGLSYNEQFF
cdr3_nt: TGCGCCAGCAGCAAGGAGGGACTTTCCTACAATGAGCAGTTCTTC

clone_size: few
v_call: TRBV12-3/TRBV12-4
d_call: NA
j_call: TRBJ1-6
cdr3_aa: CASSGLPLSLHF
cdr3_nt: TGTGCCAGCAGTGGACTTCCTTTATCCCTCCACTTT

clone_size: NA
v_call: TRBV14
d_call: NA
j_call: TRBJ1-4
cdr3_aa: CASSQGVVRDTKKGKGEKLFF
cdr3_nt: TGTGCCAGCAGCCAAGGAGTTGTCCGGGACACAAAAAAAGGTAAGGGTGAAAAACTGTTTTTT

clone_size: NA
v_call: TRBV6-2/TRBV6-3
d_call: NA
j_call: TRBJ2-7
cdr3_aa: CASSPYYEQYF
cdr3_nt: TGTGCCAGCAGTCCGTACTACGAGCAGTACTTC

clone_size: NA
v_call: TRBV4-2
d_call: TRBD1
j_call: TRBJ1-1
cdr3_aa: CASSLGQGGRGTEAFF
cdr3_nt: TGTGCCAGCAGCCTGGGACAGGGAGGGCGGGGCACTGAAGCTTTCTTT

clone_size: NA
v_call: TRBV10-3
d_call: NA
j_call: TRBJ2-4
cdr3_aa: CATLEWNKNIQYF
cdr3_nt: TGTGCCACCCTGGAATGGAACAAAAACATTCAGTACTTC

clone_size: few
v_call: TRBV19
d_call: NA
j_call: TRBJ1-5
cdr3_aa: CASSMGQRDNQPQHF
cdr3_nt: TGTGCCAGTAGTATGGGCCAGCGGGACAATCAGCCCCAGCATTTT

clone_size: NA
v_call: TRBV6-5
d_call: NA
j_call: TRBJ1-5
cdr3_aa: CASSRGTGKQPQHF
cdr3_nt: TGTGCCAGCAGTAGAGGAACAGGTAAACAGCCCCAGCATTTT

clone_size: NA
v_call: TRBV6-2/TRBV6-3
d_call: NA
j_call: TRBJ2-5
cdr3_aa: CASSYSQGGETQYF
cdr3_nt: TGTGCCAGCAGTTACTCCCAAGGTGGCGAGACCCAGTACTTC

clone_size: NA
v_call: TRBV7-2
d_call: NA
j_call: TRBJ2-5
cdr3_aa: CATMDGSEETQYF
cdr3_nt: TGTGCCACCATGGATGGGAGTGAAGAGACCCAGTACTTC

clone_size: NA
v_call: TRBV29-1
d_call: TRBD1
j_call: TRBJ2-5
cdr3_aa: CSAPKQGARETQYF
cdr3_nt: TGCAGCGCCCCGAAGCAGGGGGCACGGGAGACCCAGTACTTC

clone_size: NA
v_call: TRBV7-8
d_call: TRBD1
j_call: TRBJ2-5
cdr3_aa: CASSRDSRETQYF
cdr3_nt: TGTGCCAGCAGCCGGGACAGCCGAGAGACCCAGTACTTC

clone_size: NA
v_call: TRBV3-1/TRBV3-2
d_call: NA
j_call: TRBJ2-2
cdr3_aa: CASSQISNTGELFF
cdr3_nt: TGTGCCAGCAGCCAAATAAGTAACACCGGGGAGCTGTTTTTT

clone_size: few
v_call: TRBV7-2
d_call: NA
j_call: TRBJ1-2
cdr3_aa: CASSLDRGTGYGYTF
cdr3_nt: TGTGCCAGCAGCTTAGATCGGGGAACAGGCTATGGCTACACCTTC

clone_size: NA
v_call: TRBV6-1
d_call: NA
j_call: TRBJ1-2
cdr3_aa: CASSESRTTYGYTF
cdr3_nt: TGTGCCAGCAGTGAATCGCGGACGACTTATGGCTACACCTTC

clone_size: NA
v_call: TRBV2
d_call: TRBD1
j_call: TRBJ2-7
cdr3_aa: CASTKMGTGGYEQYF
cdr3_nt: TGTGCCAGCACCAAAATGGGGACAGGGGGCTACGAGCAGTACTTC

clone_size: once
v_call: TRBV7-2
d_call: TRBD2
j_call: TRBJ2-3
cdr3_aa: CASSLMGGGQDTQYF
cdr3_nt: TGTGCCAGCAGCTTAATGGGCGGGGGGCAAGATACGCAGTATTTT

clone_size: NA
v_call: TRBV12-3/TRBV12-4
d_call: NA
j_call: TRBJ2-3
cdr3_aa: CASSFGAQDTQYF
cdr3_nt: TGTGCCAGCAGTTTCGGGGCCCAAGATACGCAGTATTTT

clone_size: NA
v_call: TRBV4-3
d_call: TRBD1
j_call: TRBJ1-2
cdr3_aa: CASSREGQGATNYGYTF
cdr3_nt: TGCGCCAGCAGCCGGGAGGGACAGGGGGCTACTAACTATGGCTACACCTTC

clone_size: NA
v_call: TRBV6-6
d_call: NA
j_call: TRBJ1-4
cdr3_aa: CASSLRGMGTNEKLFF
cdr3_nt: TGTGCCAGCAGTCTCCGCGGGATGGGCACTAATGAAAAACTGTTTTTT

clone_size: once
v_call: TRBV4-3
d_call: TRBD1
j_call: TRBJ1-2
cdr3_aa: CASSPGTGGRGYTF
cdr3_nt: TGCGCCAGCAGCCCCGGGACAGGGGGCCGTGGCTACACCTTC

clone_size: few
v_call: TRBV18
d_call: TRBD1
j_call: TRBJ1-1
cdr3_aa: CASLGQTNTEAFF
cdr3_nt: TGTGCCAGCCTGGGACAGACTAACACTGAAGCTTTCTTT

clone_size: NA
v_call: TRBV7-8
d_call: NA
j_call: TRBJ2-5
cdr3_aa: CASSRLEETQYF
cdr3_nt: TGTGCCAGCAGCCGGTTGGAGGAGACCCAGTACTTC

clone_size: NA
v_call: TRBV2
d_call: NA
j_call: TRBJ2-5
cdr3_aa: CASSEAWGVQETQYF
cdr3_nt: TGTGCCAGCAGTGAAGCTTGGGGCGTTCAAGAGACCCAGTACTTC

clone_size: NA
v_call: TRBV4-3
d_call: NA
j_call: TRBJ2-7
cdr3_aa: CASSSNREYGEQYF
cdr3_nt: TGCGCCAGCAGCTCCAACAGGGAATATGGCGAGCAGTACTTC

clone_size: NA
v_call: TRBV4-1
d_call: TRBD1
j_call: TRBJ1-2
cdr3_aa: CASSQGTGRDGYTF
cdr3_nt: TGCGCCAGCAGCCAAGGGACAGGGAGGGACGGCTACACCTTC

clone_size: NA
v_call: TRBV28
d_call: NA
j_call: TRBJ2-7
cdr3_aa: CASRSPGVSYEQYF
cdr3_nt: TGTGCCAGCAGGTCCCCAGGGGTCTCCTACGAGCAGTACTTC

clone_size: NA
v_call: TRBV27
d_call: NA
j_call: TRBJ1-2
cdr3_aa: CASMEGRGIGGYTF
cdr3_nt: TGTGCCAGCATGGAGGGGCGCGGTATTGGGGGCTACACCTTC

clone_size: NA
v_call: TRBV30
d_call: NA
j_call: TRBJ1-5
cdr3_aa: CAWSGVGSNQPQHF
cdr3_nt: TGTGCCTGGAGTGGGGTTGGTAGCAATCAGCCCCAGCATTTT

clone_size: NA
v_call: TRBV5-8
d_call: NA
j_call: TRBJ2-3
cdr3_aa: CASSLFGTRSTDTQYF
cdr3_nt: TGTGCCAGCAGCTTGTTTGGGACAAGGAGCACAGATACGCAGTATTTT

clone_size: NA
v_call: TRBV11-3
d_call: NA
j_call: TRBJ2-1
cdr3_aa: CASSPTENEQFF
cdr3_nt: TGTGCCAGCAGCCCCACGGAGAATGAGCAGTTCTTC

clone_size: NA
v_call: TRBV4-1
d_call: TRBD1
j_call: TRBJ1-6
cdr3_aa: CASSQGSLGTAGSPLHF
cdr3_nt: TGCGCCAGCAGCCAAGGAAGCCTTGGGACAGCGGGTTCACCCCTCCACTTT

clone_size: NA
v_call: TRBV4-1
d_call: NA
j_call: TRBJ1-3
cdr3_aa: CASSPATASGNTIYF
cdr3_nt: TGCGCCAGCAGCCCGGCTACAGCTTCTGGAAACACCATATATTTT

clone_size: once
v_call: TRBV6-5
d_call: NA
j_call: TRBJ2-2
cdr3_aa: CASRAANTGELFF
cdr3_nt: TGTGCCAGCAGGGCCGCGAACACCGGGGAGCTGTTTTTT

clone_size: NA
v_call: TRBV5-6
d_call: TRBD2
j_call: TRBJ2-7
cdr3_aa: CASSLLAGGLGEQYF
cdr3_nt: TGTGCCAGCAGCTTACTAGCGGGGGGCCTAGGCGAGCAGTACTTC

clone_size: NA
v_call: TRBV28
d_call: NA
j_call: TRBJ1-2
cdr3_aa: CASRTGERGRGGYTF
cdr3_nt: TGTGCCAGTCGAACGGGGGAGCGGGGGAGGGGTGGCTACACCTTC

clone_size: NA
v_call: TRBV11-1
d_call: NA
j_call: TRBJ1-6
cdr3_aa: CASSFQGRASPLHF
cdr3_nt: TGTGCCAGCAGCTTTCAGGGTAGAGCTTCACCCCTCCACTTT

clone_size: once
v_call: TRBV4-1
d_call: TRBD1
j_call: TRBJ1-2
cdr3_aa: CASSQDRGQTYGYTF
cdr3_nt: TGCGCCAGCAGCCAAGATAGGGGGCAGACTTATGGCTACACCTTC

clone_size: NA
v_call: TRBV18
d_call: TRBD1
j_call: TRBJ2-2
cdr3_aa: CASSLGQGRNTGELFF
cdr3_nt: TGTGCCAGCTCACTAGGACAGGGAAGGAACACCGGGGAGCTGTTTTTT

clone_size: once
v_call: TRBV5-1
d_call: NA
j_call: TRBJ2-2
cdr3_aa: CASSEGLTNTGELFF
cdr3_nt: TGCGCCAGCAGCGAGGGACTTACGAACACCGGGGAGCTGTTTTTT

clone_size: NA
v_call: TRBV5-4
d_call: TRBD1
j_call: TRBJ2-4
cdr3_aa: CASSLSSFVDRANIQYF
cdr3_nt: TGTGCCAGCAGCTTGTCCTCCTTCGTTGACAGGGCAAACATTCAGTACTTC

clone_size: few
v_call: TRBV6-6
d_call: NA
j_call: TRBJ2-7
cdr3_aa: CASSYGRYEQYF
cdr3_nt: TGTGCCAGCAGTTACGGCCGTTACGAGCAGTACTTC

clone_size: NA
v_call: TRBV6-5
d_call: NA
j_call: TRBJ2-7
cdr3_aa: CASRDGDSYEQYF
cdr3_nt: TGTGCCAGCAGGGACGGGGACTCCTACGAGCAGTACTTC